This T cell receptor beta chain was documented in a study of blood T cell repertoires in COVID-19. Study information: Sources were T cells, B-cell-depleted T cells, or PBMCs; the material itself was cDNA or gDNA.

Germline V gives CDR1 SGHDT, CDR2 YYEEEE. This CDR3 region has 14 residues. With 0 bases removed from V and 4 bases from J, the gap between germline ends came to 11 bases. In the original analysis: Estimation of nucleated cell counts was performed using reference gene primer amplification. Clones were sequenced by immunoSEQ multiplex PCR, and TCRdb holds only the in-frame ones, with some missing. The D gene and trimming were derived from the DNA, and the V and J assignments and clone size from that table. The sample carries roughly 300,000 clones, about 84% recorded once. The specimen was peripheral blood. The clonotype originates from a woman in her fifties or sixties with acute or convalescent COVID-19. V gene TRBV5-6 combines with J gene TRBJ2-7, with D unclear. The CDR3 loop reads CASSLDGRLYEQYF. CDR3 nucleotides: TGTGCCAGCAGCTTGGACGGCAGGCTTTACGAGCAGTACTTC.